The source of this TCR beta chain is a study of OX40 agonist ivuxolimab in advanced cancers. Concerning the study at large: The costimulatory receptor OX40 (CD134) was targeted by ivuxolimab, a fully human IgG2 agonistic monoclonal antibody. Intravenous ivuxolimab was administered to patients every 2 weeks at six dose levels: 0.01, 0.1, 0.3, 1.5, 3 and 10 mg/kg. Of the roughly 50 dose-escalation patients, hepatocellular carcinoma was present in roughly 19, melanoma in approximately 15, renal cell carcinoma in 9 and head and neck cancer in 9. In the dose-escalation cohort, 82.7% of patients were male, and the mean age was approximately 60 years, with a range of 23 to 79. Patients were allowed to have had prior anti-PD-1, anti-PD-L1 or anti-CTLA-4 therapy, and 30% to 40% of the dose-escalation patients had been treated with checkpoint inhibitors. Partial responses occurred in three dose-escalation patients: two with cutaneous melanoma and one with hepatocellular carcinoma. The point of sequencing TCRbeta in the periphery was to test whether ivuxolimab changed TCR sequence diversity and drove clonal T-cell expansion. The monotherapy dose-escalation portion (N of about 50 patients) of the phase I ivuxolimab trial is reported in the paper. The investigation overall reported the following: In partial responders in the 0.1-3.0 mg/kg groups, normalized peripheral clonal expansion was found to be among the lowest, especially among CD8+ T cells. Low levels of normalized T-cell clonal expansion were also seen in some patients who did not respond. Antigen specificity was not determined for the clonally expanded peripheral T cells. On average, CD8+ T cells showed more expanded clones than CD4+ T cells after ivuxolimab. At doses of 0.1 to 3.0 mg/kg, clonal expansion of both CD4+ and CD8+ blood T cells was observed from baseline to week 6.

Of note for this clone: Its antigen is still unknown. Base qualities are not provided; no much larger clone lies one nucleotide away.

The trial excluded patients who had a history of autoimmune disease or who were on systemic immunosuppression. In every dose cohort, peripheral blood was drawn for TCR sequencing at baseline, cycle 4 day 1, and cycle 7 day 1. Samples came from an open-label, multicenter, first-in-human phase I dose-escalation trial of ivuxolimab. Adults with locally advanced or metastatic melanoma, renal cell carcinoma, hepatocellular carcinoma or head and neck squamous cell carcinoma were enrolled in the trial. Before TCR sequencing, CD4+ T cells and CD8+ T cells from peripheral blood were sorted into separate populations. Genomic DNA was isolated from the sorted cells so that the TCRbeta CDR3 region could be sequenced. The immunoSEQ Assay was used to sequence the TCRbeta CDR3 regions. TCRdb holds this immuneACCESS table with in-frame rearrangements only. Some clones are missing; in checked studies, unresolved V genes explain under half, and the rest has no known cause. Across this sample there are about 53,000 clones, with about four fifths seen only once. About 2.3% of the sample rests with the top ten.

This receptor was identified in an adult with an advanced solid tumor such as melanoma, head and neck, liver or kidney cancer. Sample: CD4+ or CD8+ T cells sorted from blood, taken in a trial of the OX40 agonist ivuxolimab.

The nucleotide sequence reads TGTGCCAGCAGAACGACCTACGAGCAGTACTTC. Translated, this gives CASRTTYEQYF. The chain links TRBV6-5 with TRBJ2-7, with the D segment identity uncertain. Taken from cysteine to phenylalanine, the CDR3 has 11 residues. Of the read, only the CDR3 DNA is kept; its 33 bases are in frame from base 1. At the junction V is shortened by 6 bases and J by 2 bases, with 5 bases in between. Sequences MNHEY (CDR1) and SVGAGI (CDR2) are obtained from the germline V gene.